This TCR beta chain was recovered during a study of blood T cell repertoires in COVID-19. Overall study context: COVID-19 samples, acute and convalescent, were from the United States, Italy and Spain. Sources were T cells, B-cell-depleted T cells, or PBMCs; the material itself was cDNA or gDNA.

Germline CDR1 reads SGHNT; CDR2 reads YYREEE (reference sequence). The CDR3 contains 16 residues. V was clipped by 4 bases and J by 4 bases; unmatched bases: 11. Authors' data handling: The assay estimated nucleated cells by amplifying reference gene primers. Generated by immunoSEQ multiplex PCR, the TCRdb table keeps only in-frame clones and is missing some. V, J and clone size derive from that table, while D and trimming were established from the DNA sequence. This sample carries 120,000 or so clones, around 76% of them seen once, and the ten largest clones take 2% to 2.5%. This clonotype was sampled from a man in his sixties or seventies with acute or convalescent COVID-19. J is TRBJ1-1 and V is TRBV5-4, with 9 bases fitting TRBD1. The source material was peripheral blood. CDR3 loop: CASSPGQGRGGTEAFF. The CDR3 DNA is TGTGCCAGCAGCCCCGGACAGGGGAGGGGGGGCACTGAAGCTTTCTTT.